This T cell receptor (beta chain) was documented in a study of blood T cell repertoires in COVID-19. Sequenced by immunoSEQ multiplex PCR; TCRdb stores in-frame clones only, minus some. There are about 200,000 clones in the sample; more than 75% occur only once, and 3% to 3.5% lies in the top ten. The source material was peripheral blood. The origin of this receptor is a man aged 60 to 69 with acute or convalescent COVID-19.

The CDR3 nucleotides are TGTGCCAGCAGTGACCCGAACAGGGGTTCGAGGGAGCAGTACTTC. Amino acids: CASSDPNRGSREQYF. The chain combines TRBV2 with TRBJ2-7, with 7 positions matching TRBD1. The CDR3 is 15 amino acids. Germline CDR1 reads SNHLY; CDR2 reads FYNNEI. Trimming at V came to 3 bases and at J to 7 bases, leaving 12 bases not matched to a gene.